This T cell receptor beta chain is from a study of blood T cell repertoires in COVID-19. Study-level background: T cells, B-cell-depleted T cells, or PBMCs supplied cDNA or gDNA.

Source study methods: Reference gene primers were amplified, and this amplification served to estimate nucleated cell counts. Sequenced by immunoSEQ multiplex PCR; TCRdb stores in-frame clones only, minus some. Clone size and V and J calls were adopted from that table, with D and trimming inferred from the DNA. The sample has roughly 250,000 clones, just over 90% seen once. Cohorts were assigned according to the clinical history that participants reported. This clone was seen a single time. The CDR3 consists of 17 residues. Germline V gene sequence: CDR1 SGDLS, CDR2 YYNGEE. The junction had 9 bases not matched to a gene; V was cut back by 3 bases and J by 3 bases.

The source is a woman between 18 and 29 years old who had recovered from COVID-19. V and J are TRBV9 and TRBJ2-3, with 11 bases fitting TRBD2. Sequences were obtained from PBMCs or T cells enriched from blood (not recorded which). This CDR3 is CASSAPLAGGLTDTQYF. CDR3 in DNA: TGTGCCAGCAGCGCCCCTCTAGCGGGGGGACTAACAGATACGCAGTATTTT.